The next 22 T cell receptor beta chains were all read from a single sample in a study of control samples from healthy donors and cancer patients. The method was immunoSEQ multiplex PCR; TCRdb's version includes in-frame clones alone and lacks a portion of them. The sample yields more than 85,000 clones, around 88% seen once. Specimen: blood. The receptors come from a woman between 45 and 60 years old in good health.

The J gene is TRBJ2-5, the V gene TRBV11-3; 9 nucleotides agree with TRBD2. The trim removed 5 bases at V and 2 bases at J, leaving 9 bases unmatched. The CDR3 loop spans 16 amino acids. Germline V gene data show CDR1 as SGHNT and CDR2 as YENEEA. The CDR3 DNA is TGTGCCAGCAGCCGCGTCGGCGGGGGGGATCAAGAGACCCAGTACTTC. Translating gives CASSRVGGGDQETQYF.

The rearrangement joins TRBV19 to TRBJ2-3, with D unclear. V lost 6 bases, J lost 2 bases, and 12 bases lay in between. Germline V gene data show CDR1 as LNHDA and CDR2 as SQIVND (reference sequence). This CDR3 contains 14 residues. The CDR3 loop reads CASRRTTPTDTQYF. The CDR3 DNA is TGTGCCAGTAGAAGGACCACGCCCACAGATACGCAGTATTTT.

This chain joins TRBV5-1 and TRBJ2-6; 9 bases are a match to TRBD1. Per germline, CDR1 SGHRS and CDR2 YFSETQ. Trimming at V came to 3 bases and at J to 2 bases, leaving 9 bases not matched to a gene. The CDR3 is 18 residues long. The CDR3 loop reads CASSSRTGAEAGANVLTF. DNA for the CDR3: TGCGCCAGCAGCTCAAGGACAGGGGCAGAAGCTGGGGCCAACGTCCTGACTTTC. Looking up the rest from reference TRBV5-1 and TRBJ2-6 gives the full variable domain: KAGVTQTPRYLIKTRGQQVTLSCSPISGHRSVSWYQQTPGQGLQFLFEYFSETQRNKGNFPGRFSGRQFSNSRSEMNVSTLELGDSALYLCASSSRTGAEAGANVLTFGAGSRLTVL.

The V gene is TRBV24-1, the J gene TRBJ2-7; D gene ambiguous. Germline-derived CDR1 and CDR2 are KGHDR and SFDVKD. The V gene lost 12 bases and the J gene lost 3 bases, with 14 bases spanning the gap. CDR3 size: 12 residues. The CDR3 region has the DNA TGTGCCCCTCTCGTCGCTGGCTACGAGCAGTACGTC. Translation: CAPLVAGYEQYV.

In DNA form, the CDR3 reads TGTGCCAGCAGCTTAGGGTGGGACTATGGCTACACCTTC. This codes for CASSLGWDYGYTF. This chain links TRBV7-2 with TRBJ1-2; D is ambiguous. The CDR3 is 13 residues long. V was trimmed by 1 base and J by 3 bases, leaving 6 bases between them. CDR1 SGHTA and CDR2 FQGNSA come from the germline V gene.

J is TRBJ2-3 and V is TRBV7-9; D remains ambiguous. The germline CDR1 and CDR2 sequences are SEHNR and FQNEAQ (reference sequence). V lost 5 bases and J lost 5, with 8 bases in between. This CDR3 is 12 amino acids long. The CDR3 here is CASSPALDTQYF. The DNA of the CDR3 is TGTGCCAGCAGCCCGGCCCTAGATACGCAGTATTTT.

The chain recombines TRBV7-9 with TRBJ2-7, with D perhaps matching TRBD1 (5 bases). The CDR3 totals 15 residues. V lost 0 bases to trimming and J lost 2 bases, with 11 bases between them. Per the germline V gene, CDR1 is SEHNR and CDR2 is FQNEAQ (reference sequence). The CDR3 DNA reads TGTGCCAGCAGCTTAGCCGGACACTCCACCTACGAGCAGTACGTC. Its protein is CASSLAGHSTYEQYV.

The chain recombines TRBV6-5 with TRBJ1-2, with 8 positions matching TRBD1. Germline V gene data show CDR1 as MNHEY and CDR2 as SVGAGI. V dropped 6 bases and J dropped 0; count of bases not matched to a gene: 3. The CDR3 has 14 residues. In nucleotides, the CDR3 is TGTGCCAGCAGCCCAGGGGGCCCTAACTATGGCTACACCTTC. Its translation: CASSPGGPNYGYTF.

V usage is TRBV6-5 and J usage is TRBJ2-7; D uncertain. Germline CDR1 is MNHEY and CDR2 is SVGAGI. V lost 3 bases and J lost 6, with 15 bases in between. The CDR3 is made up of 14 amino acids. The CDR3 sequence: CASSYAASGSEQYV. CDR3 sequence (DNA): TGTGCCAGCAGTTATGCGGCTAGTGGATCCGAGCAGTACGTC.

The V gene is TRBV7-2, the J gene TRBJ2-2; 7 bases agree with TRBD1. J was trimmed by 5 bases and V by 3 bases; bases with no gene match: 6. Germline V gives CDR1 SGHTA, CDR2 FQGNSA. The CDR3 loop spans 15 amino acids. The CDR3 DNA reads TGTGCCAGCAGCTTGAGGGGGCCAGGGACCGGGGAGCTGTTTTTT. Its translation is CASSLRGPGTGELFF.

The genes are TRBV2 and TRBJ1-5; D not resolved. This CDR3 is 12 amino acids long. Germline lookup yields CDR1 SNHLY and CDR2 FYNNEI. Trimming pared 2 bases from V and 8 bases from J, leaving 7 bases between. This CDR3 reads CASSETPEPQHF. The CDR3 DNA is TGTGCCAGCAGTGAAACCCCCGAGCCCCAGCATTTT. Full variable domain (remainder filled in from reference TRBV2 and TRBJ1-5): EPEVTQTPSHQVTQMGQEVILRCVPISNHLYFYWYRQILGQKVEFLVSFYNNEISEKSEIFDDQFSVERPDGSNFTLKIRSTKLEDSAMYFCASSETPEPQHFGDGTRLSIL.

This chain's CDR3 is CASSLENGWGYGYTF. The CDR3 DNA sequence: TGTGCCAGCAGCTTAGAGAACGGGTGGGGTTATGGCTACACCTTC. The rearrangement links TRBV7-9 to TRBJ1-2; D is ambiguous. The CDR3 has 15 residues. Germline-derived CDR1 and CDR2 are SEHNR and FQNEAQ (reference sequence). Trimming took 1 base from V and 5 from J, leaving 14 bases between them.

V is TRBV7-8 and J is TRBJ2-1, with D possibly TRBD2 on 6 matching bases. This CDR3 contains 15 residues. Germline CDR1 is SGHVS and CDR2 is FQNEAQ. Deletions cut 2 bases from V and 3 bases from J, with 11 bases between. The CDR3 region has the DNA TGTGCCAGCAGCTTAAAGGGACTGATCTACAATGAGCAGTTCTTC. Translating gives CASSLKGLIYNEQFF.

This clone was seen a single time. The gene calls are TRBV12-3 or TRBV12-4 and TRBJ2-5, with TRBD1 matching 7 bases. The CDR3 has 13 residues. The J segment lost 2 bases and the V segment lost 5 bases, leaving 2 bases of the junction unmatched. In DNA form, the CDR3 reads TGTGCCAGCAGTGGGACAGCGCAAGAGACCCAGTACTTC. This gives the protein CASSGTAQETQYF.

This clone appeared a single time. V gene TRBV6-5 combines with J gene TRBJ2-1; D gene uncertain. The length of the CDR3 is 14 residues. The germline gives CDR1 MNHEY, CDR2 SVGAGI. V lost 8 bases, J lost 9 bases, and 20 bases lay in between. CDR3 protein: CASWAPLRIGEQFF. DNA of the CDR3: TGTGCCAGCTGGGCGCCGCTCAGAATTGGTGAGCAGTTCTTC.

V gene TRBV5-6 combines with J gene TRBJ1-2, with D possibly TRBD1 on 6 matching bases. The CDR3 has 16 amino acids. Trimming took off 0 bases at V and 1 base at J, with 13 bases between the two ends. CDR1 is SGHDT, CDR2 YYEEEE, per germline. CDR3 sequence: CASSLEAGANNYGYTF. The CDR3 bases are TGTGCCAGCAGCTTGGAGGCAGGGGCGAATAACTATGGCTACACCTTC.

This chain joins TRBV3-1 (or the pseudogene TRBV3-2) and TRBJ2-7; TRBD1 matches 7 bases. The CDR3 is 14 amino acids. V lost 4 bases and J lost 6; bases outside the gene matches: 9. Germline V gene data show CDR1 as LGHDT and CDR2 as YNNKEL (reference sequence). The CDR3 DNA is TGTGCCAGCAGCCTAACCGGGACAGCCGTCGAGCAGTACTTC. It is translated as CASSLTGTAVEQYF.

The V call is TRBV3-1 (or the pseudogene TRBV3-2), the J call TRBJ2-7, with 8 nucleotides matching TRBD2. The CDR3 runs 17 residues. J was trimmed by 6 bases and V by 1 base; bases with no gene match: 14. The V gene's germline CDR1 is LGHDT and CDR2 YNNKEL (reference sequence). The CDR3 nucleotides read TGTGCCAGCAGCCAAGGCCGGCGCGGGGGGTTTGTCACCGAGCAGTACTTC. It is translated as CASSQGRRGGFVTEQYF.

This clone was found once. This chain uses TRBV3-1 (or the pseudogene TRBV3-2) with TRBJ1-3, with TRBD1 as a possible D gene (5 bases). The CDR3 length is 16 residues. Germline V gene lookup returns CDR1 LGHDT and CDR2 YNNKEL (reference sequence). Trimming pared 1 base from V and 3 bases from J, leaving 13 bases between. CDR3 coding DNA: TGTGCCAGCAGCCAAGGGGGCGGGAAGAATGGAAACACCATATATTTT. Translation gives CASSQGGGKNGNTIYF.

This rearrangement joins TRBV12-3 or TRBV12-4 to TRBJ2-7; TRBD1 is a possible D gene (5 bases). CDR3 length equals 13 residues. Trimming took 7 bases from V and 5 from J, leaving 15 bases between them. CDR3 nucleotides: TGTGCCAGCAAGGGGTCCTTTGCGGACGAGCAGTACGTC. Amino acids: CASKGSFADEQYV.

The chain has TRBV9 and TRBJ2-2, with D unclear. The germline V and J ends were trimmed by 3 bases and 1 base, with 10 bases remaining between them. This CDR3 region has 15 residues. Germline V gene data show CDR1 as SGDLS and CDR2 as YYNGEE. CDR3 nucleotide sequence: TGTGCCAGCAGCGCGGCTCCCAGGAACACCGGGGAGCTGTTTTTT. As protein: CASSAAPRNTGELFF.

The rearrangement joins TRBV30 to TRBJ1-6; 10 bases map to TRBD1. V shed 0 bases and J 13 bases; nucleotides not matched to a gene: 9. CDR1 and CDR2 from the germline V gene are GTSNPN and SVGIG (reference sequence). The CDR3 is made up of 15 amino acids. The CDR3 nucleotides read TGTGCCTGGAGTGTACTCGGGACAGGGGAAATGCCCCTCCACTTT. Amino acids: CAWSVLGTGEMPLHF.